This TCR beta chain appears in the sequencing data of a study of post-analysis software for immune sequencing data. Study-level findings and limits: Several TRBV segments (TRBV5-6, TRBV5-1 and TRBV20-1 among them) occurred more frequently in patients than in controls.

On this clonotype itself: The antigen is unknown.

TCR beta cDNA libraries had unique molecular identifiers. From the PCR reads, TCRdb called clonotypes with MiXCR, one entry per CDR3 protein. Among about 200,000 distinct CDR3 sequences listed, roughly 28% were seen once. The germline V gene has CDR1 DFQATT and CDR2 SNEGSKA (reference sequence). This CDR3 is built from 16 residues. V lost 3 bases, J lost 5 bases, and 11 bases stayed unmatched. The TCR originated in a girl aged 2 to 17 with multiple sclerosis. Source material: blood. This chain links TRBV20-1 with TRBJ1-4, with 8 bases matching TRBD1. CDR3 DNA sequence: TGCAGTGCTAGGGGATTGGAGGGACAGGAAAATGAAAAACTGTTTTTT. Protein sequence: CSARGLEGQENEKLFF.